This T cell receptor (beta chain) was sequenced for a study of control samples from healthy donors and cancer patients. Libraries were prepared by immunoSEQ multiplex PCR; TCRdb keeps only in-frame clonotypes and omits some of them. The data hold roughly 400,000 clones, with around nine tenths observed a single time. Per germline, CDR1 MDHEN and CDR2 SYDVKM. The CDR3 runs 15 residues. V lost 2 bases and J 9 bases, leaving 20 bases between the germline ends. The receptor was derived from a man aged 35-49 years with head and neck cancer. Source material: PBMCs. The V and J genes are TRBV28 and TRBJ2-7; tentatively, D is TRBD2 (6 bases). CDR3 amino acids: CASSLKRLGGSGQYF. Here the CDR3 DNA reads TGTGCCAGCAGTTTAAAGAGGCTGGGGGGAAGCGGGCAGTACTTC.